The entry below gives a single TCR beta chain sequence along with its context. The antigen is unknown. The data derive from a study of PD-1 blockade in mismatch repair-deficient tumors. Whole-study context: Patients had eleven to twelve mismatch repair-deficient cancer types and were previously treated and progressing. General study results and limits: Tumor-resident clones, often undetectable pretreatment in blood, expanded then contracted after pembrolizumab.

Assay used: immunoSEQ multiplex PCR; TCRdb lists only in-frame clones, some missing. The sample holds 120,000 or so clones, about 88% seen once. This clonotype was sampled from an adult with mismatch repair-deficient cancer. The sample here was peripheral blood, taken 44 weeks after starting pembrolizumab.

CDR3 DNA: TGTGCCAGCAGTTACTCGTCCGCGGCAAGCACAGATACGCAGTATTTT. This gives the protein CASSYSSAASTDTQYF. The rearrangement links TRBV6-5 to TRBJ2-3; D is uncertain. The CDR3 consists of 16 residues. Looked up from germline, CDR1 is MNHEY and CDR2 is SVGAGI. V was pared by 0 bases and J by 0 bases, with 10 bases between.